The following is a T cell receptor beta chain sequence with its context. Its antigen remains undetermined. Within one base of it there is no much larger clone, and no base qualities were kept. Whole blood was collected in K2EDTA tubes by collaborating institutions according to the institutions' own protocols. For TCRbeta analysis, collaborators shipped samples as frozen whole blood, isolated PBMCs, or DNA extracted from either of those sample types. The CDR3 measures 14 amino acids from cysteine to phenylalanine. Here the CDR3 DNA is all that survives: 42 bases in frame from base 1. The CDR1 and CDR2 encoded by the germline V gene (reference sequence) are SGHNT and YYREEE. V is shortened by 0 bases, J by 4 bases, and the region joining them spans 10 bases. This specimen belongs to a study of blood T cell repertoires in COVID-19 (dated by TCRdb to about 2020). Context from the whole study: Collaborator samples came from the United States, Italy and Spain and covered acute and convalescent phases of COVID-19. The samples were drawn from the first 160 participants of the ongoing ImmuneRACE study and from about 1,200 subjects provided by 6 global collaborators. Where available, HLA class I and class II types were taken from metadata supplied by the sample provider and were not determined by assay-based typing. Sample metadata almost always included a de-identified subject ID, COVID-19 status, age in years and sex. The prospective study material was composed of cDNA or gDNA derived from T cells, B-cell-depleted T cells, or PBMCs. The dataset comprised deeply sampled blood TCRbeta repertoires from subjects exposed to, actively infected with, or recovered from COVID-19. The repertoires were made available in a free public database intended to serve as a resource for research on the immune response to SARS-CoV-2. Overall study outcomes, separate from this receptor: How much clinical and demographic metadata was included differed by source and by participant, and the metadata was provided uncurated.

TCRbeta CDR3 regions were amplified from genomic DNA by means of the immunoSEQ Assay, a bias-controlled multiplex PCR. In the source study's methods: The number of nucleated cells in each sample was estimated from the amplification of reference gene primers within the assay. To quantify the absolute abundance of each unique TCRbeta CDR3 rearrangement, sequence reads were collapsed and filtered. For each sample, productive Simpson clonality was calculated by taking the square root of Simpson's diversity index across productive rearrangements. Not all clones reach the TCRdb copy of this immuneACCESS table, which keeps in-frame sequences only. Checked studies attribute under half of the gap to unresolved V genes and leave the rest unexplained. The DNA was the basis for D and trimming; V, J and clone size are from that table. In this sample the table shows 150,000 to 200,000 clones, approximately 89% of which occur a single time. Around 2.7% of the sample is held by the ten biggest clonotypes.

The clonotype comes from a man aged 35 to 55 with active or convalescent COVID-19. Rearrangement joined TRBV5-4 to TRBJ2-5, with the D gene not clear enough to name. The sequencing sample was made of peripheral blood. Read as DNA, the sequence is TGTGCCAGCAGCTTGGGCCCTAATGGAGAGACCCAGTACTTC. This is translated as CASSLGPNGETQYF. This CDR3, with the reference TRBV5-4 and TRBJ2-5 proteins standing in past its ends, gives the full variable domain ETGVTQSPTHLIKTRGQQVTLRCSSQSGHNTVSWYQQALGQGPQFIFQYYREEENGRGNFPPRFSGLQFPNYSSELNVNALELDDSALYLCASSLGPNGETQYFGPGTRLLVL.